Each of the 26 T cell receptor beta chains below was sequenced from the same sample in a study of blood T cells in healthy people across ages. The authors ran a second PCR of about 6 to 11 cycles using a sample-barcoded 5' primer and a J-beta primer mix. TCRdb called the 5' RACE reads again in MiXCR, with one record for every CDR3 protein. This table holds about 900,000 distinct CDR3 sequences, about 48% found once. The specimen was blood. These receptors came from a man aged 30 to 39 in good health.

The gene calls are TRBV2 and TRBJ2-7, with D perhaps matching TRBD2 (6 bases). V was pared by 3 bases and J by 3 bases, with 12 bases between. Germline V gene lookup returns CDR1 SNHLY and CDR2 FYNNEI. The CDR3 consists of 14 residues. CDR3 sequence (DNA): TGTGCCAGCAGTGATGCGAGCGGGTACTACGAGCAGTACTTC. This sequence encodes CASSDASGYYEQYF. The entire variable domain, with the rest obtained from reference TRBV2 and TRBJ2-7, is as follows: EPEVTQTPSHQVTQMGQEVILRCVPISNHLYFYWYRQILGQKVEFLVSFYNNEISEKSEIFDDQFSVERPDGSNFTLKIRSTKLEDSAMYFCASSDASGYYEQYFGPGTRLTVT.

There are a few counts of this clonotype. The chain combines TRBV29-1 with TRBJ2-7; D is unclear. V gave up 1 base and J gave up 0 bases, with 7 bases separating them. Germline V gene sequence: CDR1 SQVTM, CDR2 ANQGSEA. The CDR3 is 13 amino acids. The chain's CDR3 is CSVEVTSSYEQYF. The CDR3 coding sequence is TGCAGCGTTGAAGTCACGAGCTCCTACGAGCAGTACTTC.

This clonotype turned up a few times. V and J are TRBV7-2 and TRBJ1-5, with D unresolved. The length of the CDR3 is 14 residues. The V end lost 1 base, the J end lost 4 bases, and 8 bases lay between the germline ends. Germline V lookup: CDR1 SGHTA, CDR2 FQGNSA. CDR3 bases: TGTGCCAGCAGCTTAGATCCAGCGAATCAGCCCCAGCATTTT. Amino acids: CASSLDPANQPQHF.

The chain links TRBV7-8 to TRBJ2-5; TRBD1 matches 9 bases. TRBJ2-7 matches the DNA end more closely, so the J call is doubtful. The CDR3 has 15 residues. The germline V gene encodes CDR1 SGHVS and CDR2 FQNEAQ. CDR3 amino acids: CASSLERTGVREQYF. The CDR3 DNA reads TGTGCCAGCAGCTTAGAAAGGACAGGGGTGCGCGAGCAGTACTTC.

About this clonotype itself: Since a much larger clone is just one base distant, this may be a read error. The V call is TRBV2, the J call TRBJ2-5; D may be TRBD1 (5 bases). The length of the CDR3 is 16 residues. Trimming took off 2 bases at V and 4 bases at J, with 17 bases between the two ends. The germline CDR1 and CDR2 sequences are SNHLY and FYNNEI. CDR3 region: CASSERAVLTGETQYF. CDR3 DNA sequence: TGTGCCAGCAGTGAAAGGGCGGTCCTTACAGGAGAGACCCAGTACTTC.

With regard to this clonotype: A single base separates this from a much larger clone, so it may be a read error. CDR3 sequence reads: CAGRPRFGTNYSNVLTF. The CDR3, as DNA: TGTGCCGGCAGGCCCAGATTCGGGACCAACTACTCCAACGTCCTGACTTTC. The chain combines TRBV7-9 with TRBJ2-6, with D perhaps given as TRBD1 or TRBD2 (5 bases each). Germline CDR1 reads SEHNR; CDR2 reads FQNEAQ (reference sequence). The CDR3 contains 17 residues.

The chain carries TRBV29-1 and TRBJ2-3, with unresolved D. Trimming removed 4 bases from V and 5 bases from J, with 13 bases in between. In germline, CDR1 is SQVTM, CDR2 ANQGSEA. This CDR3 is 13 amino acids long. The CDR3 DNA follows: TGCAGCGTTGCTTCTCCCTCTGGAGATACGCAGTATTTT. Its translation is CSVASPSGDTQYF.

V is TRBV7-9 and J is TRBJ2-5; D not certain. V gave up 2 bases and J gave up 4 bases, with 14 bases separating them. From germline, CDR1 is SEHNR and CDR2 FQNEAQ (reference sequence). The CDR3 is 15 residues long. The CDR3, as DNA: TGTGCCAGCAGCTTATTAGGATCCGTGTCAGAGACCCAGTACTTC. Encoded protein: CASSLLGSVSETQYF. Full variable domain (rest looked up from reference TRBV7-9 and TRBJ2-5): DTGVSQNPRHKITKRGQNVTFRCDPISEHNRLYWYRQTLGQGPEFLTYFQNEAQLEKSRLLSDRFSAERPKGSFSTLEIQRTEQGDSAMYLCASSLLGSVSETQYFGPGTRLLVL.

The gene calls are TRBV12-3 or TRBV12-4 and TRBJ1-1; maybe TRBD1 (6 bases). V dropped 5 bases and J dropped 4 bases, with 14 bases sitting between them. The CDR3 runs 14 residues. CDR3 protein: CASSSQGKLTEAFF. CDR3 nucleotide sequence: TGTGCCAGCAGTAGCCAGGGGAAACTCACTGAAGCTTTCTTT.

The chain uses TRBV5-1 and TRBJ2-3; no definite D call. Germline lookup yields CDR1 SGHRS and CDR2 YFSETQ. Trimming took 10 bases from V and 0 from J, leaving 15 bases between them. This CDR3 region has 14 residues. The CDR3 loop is CASYTGRSTDTQYF. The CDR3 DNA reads TGCGCCTCATACACCGGACGGAGCACAGATACGCAGTATTTT.

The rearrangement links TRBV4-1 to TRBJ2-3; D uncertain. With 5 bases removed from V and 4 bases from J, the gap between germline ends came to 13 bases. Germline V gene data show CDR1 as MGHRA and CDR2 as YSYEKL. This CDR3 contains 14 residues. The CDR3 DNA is TGCGCCAGCAGCGAACTCGCGGAATCAGATACGCAGTATTTT. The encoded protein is CASSELAESDTQYF.

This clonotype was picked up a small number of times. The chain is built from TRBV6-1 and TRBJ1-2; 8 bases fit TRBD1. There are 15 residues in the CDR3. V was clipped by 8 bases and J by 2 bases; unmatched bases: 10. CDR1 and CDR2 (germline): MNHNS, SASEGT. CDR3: CASVDQGALNYGYTF. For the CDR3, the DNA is TGTGCCAGCGTCGATCAGGGGGCTTTAAACTATGGCTACACCTTC.

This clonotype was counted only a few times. The CDR3 sequence: CASSRETGPNEQFF. In DNA, the CDR3 is TGTGCCAGCAGCCGCGAGACAGGGCCCAATGAGCAGTTCTTC. The chain is built from TRBV11-3 and TRBJ2-1, with 7 nucleotides matching TRBD1. Germline CDR1 and CDR2: SGHNT and YENEEA. The CDR3 spans 14 residues. J gave up 6 bases and V 5 bases, and 7 bases lay outside the gene matches.

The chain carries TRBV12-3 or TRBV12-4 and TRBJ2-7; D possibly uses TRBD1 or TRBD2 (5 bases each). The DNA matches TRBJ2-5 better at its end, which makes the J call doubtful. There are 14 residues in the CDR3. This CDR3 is CASTYSGTPGTQYF. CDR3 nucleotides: TGTGCCAGCACCTATTCCGGGACCCCAGGGACCCAGTACTTC.

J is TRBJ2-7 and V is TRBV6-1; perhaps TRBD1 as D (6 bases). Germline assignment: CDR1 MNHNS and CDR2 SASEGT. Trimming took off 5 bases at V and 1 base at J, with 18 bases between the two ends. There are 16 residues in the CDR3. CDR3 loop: CASSWAGTPDSYEQYF. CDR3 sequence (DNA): TGTGCCAGCAGTTGGGCCGGGACACCCGATTCCTACGAGCAGTACTTC.

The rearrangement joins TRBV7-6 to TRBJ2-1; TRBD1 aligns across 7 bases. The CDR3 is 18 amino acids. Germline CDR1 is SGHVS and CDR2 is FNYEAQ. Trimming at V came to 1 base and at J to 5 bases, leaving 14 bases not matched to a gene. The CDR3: CASSLDLRDRTRDNEQFF. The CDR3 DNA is TGTGCCAGCAGCTTAGATTTGAGGGACAGAACGAGGGACAATGAGCAGTTCTTC.

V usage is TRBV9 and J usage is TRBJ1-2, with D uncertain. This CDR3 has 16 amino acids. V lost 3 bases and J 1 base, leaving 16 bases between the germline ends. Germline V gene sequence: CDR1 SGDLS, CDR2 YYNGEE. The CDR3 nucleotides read TGTGCCAGCAGCGGAGCCCTCCGGAGGCTTAACTATGGCTACACCTTC. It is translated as CASSGALRRLNYGYTF.

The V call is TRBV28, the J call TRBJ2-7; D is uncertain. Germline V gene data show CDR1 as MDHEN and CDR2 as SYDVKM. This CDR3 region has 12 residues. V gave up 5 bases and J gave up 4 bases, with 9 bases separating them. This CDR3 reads CASSPLQYEQYF. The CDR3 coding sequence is TGTGCCAGCAGTCCCCTCCAATACGAGCAGTACTTC.

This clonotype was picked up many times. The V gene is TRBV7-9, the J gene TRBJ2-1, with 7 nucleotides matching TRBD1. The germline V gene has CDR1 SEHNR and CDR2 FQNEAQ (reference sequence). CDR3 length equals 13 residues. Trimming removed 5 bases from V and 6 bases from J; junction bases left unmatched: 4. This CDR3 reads CASSLGQSNEQFF. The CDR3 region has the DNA TGTGCCAGCAGCCTGGGACAGAGCAATGAGCAGTTCTTC.

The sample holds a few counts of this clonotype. CDR3 amino acids: CASSQQPGEGYEQYF. The CDR3 DNA follows: TGTGCCAGCAGTCAACAACCGGGGGAGGGGTACGAGCAGTACTTC. The chain employs TRBV6-1 and TRBJ2-4; 7 positions match TRBD2. With the DNA end fitting TRBJ2-7 better, the J assignment may be wrong. CDR1 and CDR2 from the germline V gene are MNHNS and SASEGT. The length of the CDR3 is 15 residues.

The CDR3 bases are TGTGCCAGCACCAGGCCGGCAGGGGGTGGTGAAAAACTGTTTTTT. Translating gives CASTRPAGGGEKLFF. The chain has TRBV7-2 and TRBJ1-4, with 7 bases aligning to TRBD1. CDR1 and CDR2 from the germline V gene are SGHTA and FQGNSA. The CDR3 is made up of 15 amino acids. With V trimmed by 7 bases and J by 7 bases, 12 bases remained unmatched.

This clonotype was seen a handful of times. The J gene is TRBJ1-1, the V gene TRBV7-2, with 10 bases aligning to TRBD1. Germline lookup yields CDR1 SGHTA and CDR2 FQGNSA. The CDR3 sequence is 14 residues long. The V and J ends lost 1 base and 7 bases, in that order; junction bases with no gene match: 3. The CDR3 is CASSLEGQGIEAFF. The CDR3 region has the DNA TGTGCCAGCAGCTTAGAGGGACAGGGGATTGAAGCTTTCTTT.

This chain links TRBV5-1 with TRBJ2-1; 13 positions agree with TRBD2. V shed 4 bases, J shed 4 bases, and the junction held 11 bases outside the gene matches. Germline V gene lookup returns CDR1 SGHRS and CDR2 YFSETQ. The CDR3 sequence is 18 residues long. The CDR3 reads CASSTNPGLAGFYNEQFF. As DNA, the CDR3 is TGCGCCAGCAGCACAAATCCGGGACTAGCGGGGTTTTACAATGAGCAGTTCTTC. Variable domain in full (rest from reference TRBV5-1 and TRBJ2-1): KAGVTQTPRYLIKTRGQQVTLSCSPISGHRSVSWYQQTPGQGLQFLFEYFSETQRNKGNFPGRFSGRQFSNSRSEMNVSTLELGDSALYLCASSTNPGLAGFYNEQFFGPGTRLTVL.

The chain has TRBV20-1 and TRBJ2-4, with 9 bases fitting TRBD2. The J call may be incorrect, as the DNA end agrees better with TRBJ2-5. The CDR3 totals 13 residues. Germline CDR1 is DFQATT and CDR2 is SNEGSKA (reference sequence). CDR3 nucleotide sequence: TGCAGTGCTAGTAGAGCGGGGGGAGAGACCCAGTACTTC. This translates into CSASRAGGETQYF.

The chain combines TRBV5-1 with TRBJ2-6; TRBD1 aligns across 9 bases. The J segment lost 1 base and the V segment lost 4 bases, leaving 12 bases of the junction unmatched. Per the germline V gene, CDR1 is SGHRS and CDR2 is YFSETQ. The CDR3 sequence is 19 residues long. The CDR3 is CASSAQAGTGTSGANVLTF. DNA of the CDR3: TGCGCCAGCAGCGCCCAGGCCGGGACAGGGACGTCTGGGGCCAACGTCCTGACTTTC.

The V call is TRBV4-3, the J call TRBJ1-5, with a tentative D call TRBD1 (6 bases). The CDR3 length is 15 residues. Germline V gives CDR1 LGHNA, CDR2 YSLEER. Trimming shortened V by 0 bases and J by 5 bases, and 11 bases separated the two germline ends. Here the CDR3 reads CASSQDRAGDQPQHF. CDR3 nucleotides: TGCGCCAGCAGCCAAGATCGGGCAGGGGATCAGCCCCAGCATTTT.